This TCR beta chain was sequenced for a study of blood T cell repertoires in COVID-19. Study-wide background: Acute-phase and convalescent COVID-19 samples originated in the United States, Italy and Spain.

The germline gives CDR1 SGHNT, CDR2 YENEEA. The trim removed 5 bases at V and 2 bases at J, leaving 5 bases unmatched. This CDR3 has 14 residues. Per the original data handling: Amplified reference gene primers provided the basis for estimating nucleated cell counts. Assay used: immunoSEQ multiplex PCR; TCRdb lists only in-frame clones, some missing. V, J and clone size reflect that table, while D and trimming were determined from the DNA. The table includes roughly 98,000 clones, around four fifths detected once. The chain employs TRBV11-3 and TRBJ1-1, with 7 nucleotides matching TRBD1. This clonotype was obtained from a woman aged 70-85 years with active or convalescent COVID-19. Specimen: peripheral blood. The DNA of the CDR3 is TGTGCCAGCAGCCTATCAGGGGGTAACACTGAAGCTTTCTTT. As protein: CASSLSGGNTEAFF.